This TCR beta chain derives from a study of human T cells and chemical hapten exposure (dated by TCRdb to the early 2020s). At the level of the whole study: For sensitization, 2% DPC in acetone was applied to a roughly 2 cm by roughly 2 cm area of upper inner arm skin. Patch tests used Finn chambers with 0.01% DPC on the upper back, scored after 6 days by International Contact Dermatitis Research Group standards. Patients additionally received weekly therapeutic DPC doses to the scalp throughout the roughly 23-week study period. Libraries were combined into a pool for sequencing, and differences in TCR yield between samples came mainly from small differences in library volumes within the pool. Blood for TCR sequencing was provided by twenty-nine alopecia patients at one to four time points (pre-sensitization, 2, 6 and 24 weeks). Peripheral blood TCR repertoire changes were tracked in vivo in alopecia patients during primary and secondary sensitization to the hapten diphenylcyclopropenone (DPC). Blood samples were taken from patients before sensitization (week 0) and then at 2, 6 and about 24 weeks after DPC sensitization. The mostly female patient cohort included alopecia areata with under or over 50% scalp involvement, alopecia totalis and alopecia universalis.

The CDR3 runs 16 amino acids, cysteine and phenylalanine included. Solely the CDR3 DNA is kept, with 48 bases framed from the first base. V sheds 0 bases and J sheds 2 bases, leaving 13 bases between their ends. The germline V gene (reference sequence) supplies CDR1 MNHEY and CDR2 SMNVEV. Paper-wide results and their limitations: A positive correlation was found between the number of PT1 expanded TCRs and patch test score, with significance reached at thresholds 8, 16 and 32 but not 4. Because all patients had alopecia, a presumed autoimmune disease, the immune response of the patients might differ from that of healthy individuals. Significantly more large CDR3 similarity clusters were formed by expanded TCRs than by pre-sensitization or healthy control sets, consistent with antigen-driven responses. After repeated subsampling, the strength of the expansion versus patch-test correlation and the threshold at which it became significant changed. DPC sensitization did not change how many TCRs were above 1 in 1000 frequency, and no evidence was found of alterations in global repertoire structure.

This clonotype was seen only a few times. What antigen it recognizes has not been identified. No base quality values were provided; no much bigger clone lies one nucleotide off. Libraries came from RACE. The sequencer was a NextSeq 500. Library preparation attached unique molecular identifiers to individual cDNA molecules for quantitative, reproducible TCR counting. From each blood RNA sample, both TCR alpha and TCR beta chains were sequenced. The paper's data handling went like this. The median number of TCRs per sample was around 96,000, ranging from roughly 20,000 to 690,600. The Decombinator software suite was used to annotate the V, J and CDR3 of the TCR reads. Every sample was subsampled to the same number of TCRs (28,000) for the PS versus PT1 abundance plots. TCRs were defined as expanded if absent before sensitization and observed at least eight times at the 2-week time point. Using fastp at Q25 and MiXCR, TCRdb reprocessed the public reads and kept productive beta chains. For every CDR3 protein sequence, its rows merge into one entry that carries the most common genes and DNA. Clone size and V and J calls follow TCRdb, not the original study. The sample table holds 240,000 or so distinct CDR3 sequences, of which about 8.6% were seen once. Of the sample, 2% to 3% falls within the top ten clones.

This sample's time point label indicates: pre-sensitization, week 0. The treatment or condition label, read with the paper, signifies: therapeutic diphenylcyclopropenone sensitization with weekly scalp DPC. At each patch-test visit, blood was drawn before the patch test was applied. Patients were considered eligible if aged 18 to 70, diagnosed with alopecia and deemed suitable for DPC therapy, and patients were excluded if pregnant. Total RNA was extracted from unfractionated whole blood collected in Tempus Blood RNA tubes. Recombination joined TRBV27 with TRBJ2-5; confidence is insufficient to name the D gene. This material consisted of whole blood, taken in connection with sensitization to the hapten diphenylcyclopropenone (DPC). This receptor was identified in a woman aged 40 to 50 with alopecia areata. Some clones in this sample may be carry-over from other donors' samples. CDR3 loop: CASSLSGVSYQETQYF. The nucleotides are TGTGCCAGCAGTTTATCCGGAGTGAGTTATCAAGAGACCCAGTACTTC.